This T cell receptor beta chain came from a study of vaccination and CD4 T cells after COVID-19. The wider study: There were six male and four female convalescents, and two of them were Hispanic.

The CDR3 length is 15 residues. CDR1 and CDR2 from the germline V gene are LNHNV and YYDKDF (reference sequence). Trimming took off 2 bases at V and 7 bases at J, with 15 bases between the two ends. Cultured CD4+ T-cell DNA underwent Oncomine TCR Beta short-read sequencing. TCRdb reprocessed the PCR reads with MiXCR, giving one entry per CDR3 protein. The table lists about 5,000 distinct CDR3 sequences, 45% to 70% of them singletons. The treatment is: approximately 9-day PBMC culture with coronavirus spike peptide pools or control peptides (ViraFEST assay). Wells that each held roughly 2 million PBMCs were cultured with 9 to 10 IU/ml IL-2 and 10 ug/ml peptide pools. Negative selection yielded CD4+ T cells from day-10 cultures. This clonotype was seen only a few times. The antigen is undetermined.

The J gene is TRBJ1-5, the V gene TRBV15; D is unclear. The receptor comes from a human donor who had recovered from COVID-19. Sequenced material: CD4+ T cells from blood, cultured in vitro. CDR3 region: CATSRSGEGGQPQHF. In nucleotides, the CDR3 is TGTGCCACCAGCAGATCCGGGGAGGGCGGACAGCCCCAGCATTTT. Full variable domain (missing parts from reference TRBV15 and TRBJ1-5): DAMVIQNPRYQVTQFGKPVTLSCSQTLNHNVMYWYQQKSSQAPKLLFHYYDKDFNNEADTPDNFQSRRPNTSFCFLDIRSPGLGDTAMYLCATSRSGEGGQPQHFGDGTRLSIL.